The clone carrying this T cell receptor (beta chain) was observed a few times. Antigen: not known. In the same sample, other DNA sequences code for this CDR3. Repertoires were generated with immunoSEQ multiplex PCR, while TCRdb's copy carries only in-frame clones and drops some. The sample lists roughly 2.1 million clones, 90% to 95% occurring once. The data belong to a study of shared clonotypes between healthy human individuals. Study at large: Three CD4 naive, three CD4 memory, two CD8 naive and one CD8 memory plate were used per donor.

Naive CD8 cells comprised CD45RO-negative, CCR7-positively selected cells, excluding terminally differentiated effector memory CD45RA+ cells. With 1 base removed from V and 3 bases from J, the gap between germline ends came to 2 bases. Germline V gene data show CDR1 as SEHNR and CDR2 as FQNEAQ (reference sequence). The CDR3 contains 12 residues. Overall study findings and caveats: Relative to their counterparts shared across all four donors, non-shared clonotypes exhibited diminished generation probabilities.

The V call is TRBV7-9, the J call TRBJ2-3, with D unresolved. The receptor was isolated from a man younger than 35 in good health. Some clones in this sample may be carry-over from other donors' samples. The specimen was naive CD8+ T cells from PBMCs. In nucleotides, the CDR3 is TGTGCCAGCAGCTTAGGGACAGATACGCAGTATTTT. It yields the protein CASSLGTDTQYF.